The clone carrying this T cell receptor beta chain was picked up a small number of times. Its antigen is still unknown. The authors ran a second PCR of roughly 6 to 12 cycles using a sample-barcoded 5' primer and a J-beta primer mix. TCRdb re-derived calls from the 5' RACE reads in MiXCR, one entry per CDR3 protein. The sample records about 1,500,000 distinct CDR3 sequences, 28% being singletons. This entry belongs to a study of blood T cells in healthy people across ages. Study results and caveats: Without sorted subsets, naive and antigen-experienced compartments could not be conclusively compared.

Germline CDR1 SGHTA, CDR2 FQGNSA. Trimming cost V 8 bases and J 4 bases; bases outside gene matches: 7. The CDR3 totals 14 residues. The clonotype was recovered from a woman aged 25 to 39 in good health. The rearrangement links TRBV7-2 to TRBJ2-1; 8 positions agree with TRBD1. The sequenced sample was blood. CDR3 amino acids: CASVPRTGYNEQFF. The CDR3 DNA reads TGTGCCAGCGTGCCGCGGACAGGGTACAATGAGCAGTTCTTC.